A selection of T cell receptor beta chains follows, all from one sample in a study of siplizumab effects on memory and regulatory T cells. Only in-frame clones appear in the TCRdb table, and some are missing; sequencing was by immunoSEQ multiplex PCR. Of roughly 100,000 clones listed, around 97% are singletons. Sequenced: naive CD4+ T cells sorted from blood. These receptors were collected from a human donor in good health. Each CDR3 is given with its conserved first and last residue. The D gene is left open where the match is weak. Clone size appears in some rows only: once, few, many, or a class for an expanded clone.

.,TRBJ2-7,TRBV7-8,.,CASSLLSAYEQYF,TGTGCCAGCAGCTTACTCAGTGCCTACGAGCAGTACTTC
.,TRBJ1-1,TRBV19,.,CASSPSGFARNTEAFF,TGTGCCAGTAGTCCGTCGGGTTTCGCGCGGAACACTGAAGCTTTCTTT
.,TRBJ2-7,TRBV29-1,TRBD1,CSVGQGVVGEQYF,TGCAGCGTGGGACAGGGCGTTGTGGGCGAGCAGTACTTC
.,TRBJ2-6,TRBV7-2,.,CASSRVLGGTGANVLTF,TGTGCCAGCAGCCGCGTCCTTGGGGGAACTGGGGCCAACGTCCTGACTTTC
.,TRBJ1-2,TRBV4-1,.,CASSQGQHYGYTF,TGCGCCAGCAGCCAAGGACAGCACTATGGCTACACCTTC
.,TRBJ2-5,TRBV13,TRBD2,CASSPGTSPGGETQYF,TGTGCCAGCAGCCCTGGGACTAGCCCGGGGGGAGAGACCCAGTACTTC
.,TRBJ1-3,TRBV29-1,TRBD1,CSIRQGTGSGNTIYF,TGCAGCATCCGACAGGGGACAGGCTCTGGAAACACCATATATTTT
.,TRBJ1-5,TRBV27,.,CASSHDSNQPQHF,TGTGCCAGCAGTCACGATAGCAATCAGCCCCAGCATTTT
.,TRBJ1-6,TRBV7-3,.,CASSLSSASNSPLHF,TGTGCCAGCAGCTTATCGTCAGCTTCCAATTCACCCCTCCACTTT
.,TRBJ2-6,TRBV27,.,CASSLMGSGANVLTF,TGTGCCAGCAGTTTAATGGGATCTGGGGCCAACGTCCTGACTTTC
.,TRBJ1-4,TRBV5-4,TRBD1,CASRNGTGNEKLFF,TGTGCCAGCAGAAACGGGACAGGGAATGAAAAACTGTTTTTT
.,TRBJ1-5,TRBV19,TRBD1,CASSTIQGAQPQHF,TGTGCCAGTAGTACTATACAGGGGGCTCAGCCCCAGCATTTT
.,TRBJ2-1,TRBV5-8,.,CASSSKYNEQFF,TGTGCCAGCAGCTCAAAATACAATGAGCAGTTCTTC
.,TRBJ2-3,TRBV27,TRBD1,CASRREGAAGLDTQYF,TGTGCCAGCAGACGCGAGGGGGCGGCTGGCTTGGATACGCAGTATTTT
.,TRBJ2-2,TRBV7-2,.,CASSVGAEGTGELFF,TGTGCCAGCAGCGTCGGGGCCGAGGGGACCGGGGAGCTGTTTTTT
once,TRBJ2-3,TRBV6-1,TRBD2,CASSEGTSGGYDTQYF,TGTGCCAGCAGTGAAGGGACTAGCGGGGGCTATGATACGCAGTATTTT
.,TRBJ1-4,TRBV5-4,TRBD1,CASSLGQGAGEKLFF,TGTGCCAGCAGCTTGGGACAGGGGGCAGGGGAAAAACTGTTTTTT
once,TRBJ1-2,TRBV4-1,.,CASSLTTNYGYTF,TGCGCCAGCAGCCTGACAACTAACTATGGCTACACCTTC
.,TRBJ1-3,TRBV19,.,CASSPRLSSGNTIYF,TGTGCCAGCTCCCCTCGACTGAGCTCTGGAAACACCATATATTTT
.,TRBJ2-1,TRBV2,.,CASSPYNEQFF,TGTGCCAGCAGTCCTTACAATGAGCAGTTCTTC
.,TRBJ2-7,TRBV18,TRBD1,CASSSGDRGYEQYF,TGTGCCAGCTCCTCCGGGGACAGGGGGTACGAGCAGTACTTC
.,TRBJ1-2,TRBV6-5,TRBD1,CASRGAGGANYGYTF,TGTGCCAGCAGAGGGGCAGGGGGAGCTAACTATGGCTACACCTTC
.,TRBJ2-2,TRBV6-5,.,CASSYVRSGELFF,TGTGCCAGCAGTTACGTCCGGAGCGGGGAGCTGTTTTTT
.,TRBJ1-2,TRBV21-1,.,CASSKVGSRDRGYGYTF,TGTGCCAGCAGCAAAGTGGGTTCCCGGGACAGGGGCTATGGCTACACCTTC
.,TRBJ2-2,TRBV7-6,TRBD2,CASSLGGLATGELFF,TGTGCCAGCAGCTTAGGGGGACTAGCGACCGGGGAGCTGTTTTTT
.,TRBJ1-6,TRBV13,TRBD1,CASSRGDRGYNSPLHF,TGTGCCAGCAGCCGGGGGGACAGGGGCTATAATTCACCCCTCCACTTT
.,TRBJ2-1,TRBV7-2,TRBD2,CASSLQRGTNNEQFF,TGTGCCAGCAGCTTACAGCGGGGGACCAACAATGAGCAGTTCTTC
.,TRBJ1-1,TRBV18,TRBD1,CASSPTGYPEAFF,TGTGCCAGCTCACCGACAGGGTATCCTGAAGCTTTCTTT
.,TRBJ2-7,TRBV28,.,CASSQDSEQYF,TGTGCCAGCAGTCAGGACAGCGAGCAGTACTTC
.,TRBJ1-3,TRBV5-6,.,CASSARGLLSGNTIYF,TGTGCCAGCAGCGCGAGGGGACTCCTCTCTGGAAACACCATATATTTT
.,TRBJ2-7,TRBV10-3,.,CAIRQGEPYEQYF,TGTGCCATCAGACAAGGGGAGCCCTACGAGCAGTACTTC
.,TRBJ2-7,TRBV10-3,.,CAISDSGPQVHEQYF,TGTGCCATCAGTGATTCCGGGCCGCAAGTCCACGAGCAGTACTTC
.,TRBJ1-1,TRBV7-3,.,CASSLHMNTEAFF,TGTGCCAGCAGCTTACATATGAACACTGAAGCTTTCTTT
.,TRBJ1-1,TRBV7-9,TRBD1,CASSLGQGDASEAFF,TGTGCCAGCAGCTTAGGTCAGGGGGATGCATCTGAAGCTTTCTTT
.,TRBJ1-3,TRBV9,TRBD1,CASSATDRGRNTIYF,TGTGCCAGCAGCGCCACGGACAGGGGAAGAAACACCATATATTTT
.,TRBJ2-3,TRBV28,TRBD2,CASSLAGRATDTQYF,TGTGCCAGCAGTTTAGCCGGGAGGGCAACAGATACGCAGTATTTT
.,TRBJ1-5,TRBV27,TRBD1,CASSPGTGSNQPQHF,TGTGCCAGCAGTCCCGGGACAGGTAGCAATCAGCCCCAGCATTTT
.,TRBJ2-7,TRBV5-1,TRBD1,CASSLEGDSTYEQYF,TGCGCCAGCAGCTTGGAGGGGGACAGTACCTACGAGCAGTACTTC
once,TRBJ1-2,TRBV9,.,CASSPPGGSYGYTF,TGTGCCAGCAGCCCCCCGGGAGGGTCCTATGGCTACACCTTC
.,TRBJ1-5,TRBV6-1,TRBD1,CASSEGQGALRNQPQHF,TGTGCCAGCAGTGAAGGGCAGGGGGCGCTTAGGAATCAGCCCCAGCATTTT
.,TRBJ1-4,TRBV9,.,CASSVEGGEKLFF,TGTGCCAGCAGCGTAGAAGGTGGTGAAAAACTGTTTTTT
.,TRBJ2-1,TRBV9,TRBD2,CASSPTSGGAGEQFF,TGTGCCAGCAGCCCAACTAGCGGGGGGGCTGGTGAGCAGTTCTTC
.,TRBJ1-1,TRBV7-9,TRBD1,CASSLWDRVNTEAFF,TGTGCCAGCAGCTTATGGGACAGGGTTAACACTGAAGCTTTCTTT
.,TRBJ1-5,TRBV7-2,.,CASSLLPPSDSNQPQHF,TGTGCCAGCAGCTTATTACCGCCATCAGATAGCAATCAGCCCCAGCATTTT
few,TRBJ1-1,TRBV30,.,CAWSVLRNTEAFF,TGTGCCTGGAGTGTCCTCAGGAACACTGAAGCTTTCTTT
.,TRBJ1-2,TRBV21-1,.,CASSKGRGYGYTF,TGTGCCAGCAGCAAAGGCAGGGGGTATGGCTACACCTTC
once,TRBJ2-2,TRBV5-1,.,CASNVGNTGELFF,TGCGCCAGCAATGTAGGGAACACCGGGGAGCTGTTTTTT
.,TRBJ2-7,TRBV5-1,TRBD2,CASSLPGGYEQYF,TGCGCCAGCAGCTTGCCGGGGGGCTACGAGCAGTACTTC
.,TRBJ2-7,TRBV7-2,.,CASSLVTYEQYF,TGTGCCAGCAGCTTGGTAACCTACGAGCAGTACTTC